The 3 T cell receptor beta chains below were found in one sample sequenced in a study of blood T cell repertoires in COVID-19. Generated by immunoSEQ multiplex PCR, the TCRdb table keeps only in-frame clones and is missing some. This sample has 200,000 to 250,000 clones, with roughly 88% found just once. Sequencing used PBMCs or T cells enriched from blood (not recorded which). The receptors were sampled from a woman in her 30s who had been exposed to COVID-19.

The chain uses TRBV4-1 and TRBJ2-1, with no clear D. Germline loops: CDR1 MGHRA, CDR2 YSYEKL. This CDR3 is 11 amino acids long. Trimming pared 0 bases from V and 10 bases from J, leaving 4 bases between. Here the CDR3 DNA reads TGCGCCAGCAGCCAAGAGGGCGAGCAGTTCTTC. Protein: CASSQEGEQFF.

This chain uses TRBV25-1 with TRBJ1-2; a possible D gene is TRBD1 (5 bases). The CDR3 sequence is 15 residues long. V was trimmed by 2 bases and J by 2 bases, leaving 12 bases between them. Germline lookup yields CDR1 MGHDK and CDR2 SYGVNS. The CDR3 region is CASSEIRGNNYGYTF. The DNA of the CDR3 is TGTGCCAGCAGTGAAATTAGGGGCAACAACTATGGCTACACCTTC.

This chain links TRBV5-1 with TRBJ1-5; 8 bases are a match to TRBD1. The germline V gene encodes CDR1 SGHRS and CDR2 YFSETQ. CDR3 size: 15 residues. V lost 4 bases to trimming and J lost 1 base; unmatched junction nucleotides: 4. In nucleotides, the CDR3 is TGCGCCAGCAGCAGGACAGGGATGAGCAATCAGCCCCAGCATTTT. It specifies CASSRTGMSNQPQHF.